The 24 T cell receptor beta chains in this list originate from one sample, sequenced in a study of shared clonotypes between healthy human individuals. The assay was immunoSEQ multiplex PCR, and TCRdb's table has in-frame clones only and misses some. The repertoire includes roughly 1,800,000 clones, about 95% of them detected once, and around 1.2% sits in the top ten. It was CD45RO-negative cells, positively selected for CCR7, that made up naive CD8 cells, with terminally differentiated effector memory CD45RA+ cells excluded. Source material: naive CD8+ T cells sorted from blood. Receptors were obtained from a man aged 18-30 years in good health.

V gene TRBV7-9 combines with J gene TRBJ2-7; D is undetermined. There are 14 residues in the CDR3. Per germline, CDR1 SEHNR and CDR2 FQNEAQ (reference sequence). V dropped 5 bases and J dropped 0 bases, with 11 bases sitting between them. This CDR3 reads CASSRPTSSYEQYF. The DNA for the CDR3 is TGTGCCAGCAGCAGGCCCACGAGCTCCTACGAGCAGTACTTC.

CDR3 amino acids: CAWSGIDRADGYTF. CDR3 nucleotides: TGTGCCTGGAGTGGGATAGACAGGGCGGATGGCTACACCTTC. The chain recombines TRBV30 with TRBJ1-2; the match to TRBD1 covers 7 bases. This CDR3 has 14 residues. With 1 base clipped from V and 6 bases from J, the junction kept 8 bases outside the gene matches. Germline CDR1 reads GTSNPN; CDR2 reads SVGIG (reference sequence). The full variable domain, completed using reference TRBV30 and TRBJ1-2, is SQTIHQWPATLVQPVGSPLSLECTVEGTSNPNLYWYRQAAGRGLQLLFYSVGIGQISSEVPQNLSASRPQDRQFILSSKKLLLSDSGFYLCAWSGIDRADGYTFGSGTRLTVV.

This chain links TRBV19 with TRBJ1-1; TRBD1 might be the D (6 bases). The CDR3 contains 16 residues. Germline V CDR1 and CDR2: LNHDA, SQIVND (reference sequence). V lost 2 bases, J lost 1 base, and 14 bases lay in between. The CDR3 region has the DNA TGTGCCAGTAGTATATGGGCACAGGGTTGGAACACTGAAGCTTTCTTT. This codes for CASSIWAQGWNTEAFF. The full variable domain, its missing parts supplied by reference TRBV19 and TRBJ1-1, is DGGITQSPKYLFRKEGQNVTLSCEQNLNHDAMYWYRQDPGQGLRLIYYSQIVNDFQKGDIAEGYSVSREKKESFPLTVTSAQKNPTAFYLCASSIWAQGWNTEAFFGQGTRLTVV.

About this clone itself: The same CDR3 also results from other DNA sequences found in this sample. The rearrangement links TRBV5-6 to TRBJ2-7; a possible D gene is TRBD2 (5 bases). Germline CDR1 reads SGHDT; CDR2 reads YYEEEE. V gave up 0 bases and J gave up 6 bases, with 7 bases separating them. The CDR3 covers 12 residues. The CDR3 DNA reads as TGTGCCAGCAGCTTGGGAGGGATCGAGCAGTACTTC. It encodes CASSLGGIEQYF.

The V and J genes are TRBV7-2 and TRBJ2-2; D is ambiguous. This CDR3 is 17 amino acids long. The V end was cut by 2 bases, the J end by 4 bases, with 17 bases between. Germline V gene sequence: CDR1 SGHTA, CDR2 FQGNSA. The CDR3 protein is CASSLLDGTLGTGELFF. The CDR3 DNA follows: TGTGCCAGCAGCTTATTGGACGGAACCTTAGGCACCGGGGAGCTGTTTTTT. Using reference TRBV7-2 and TRBJ2-2 for the parts outside the CDR3, the full variable domain is GAGVSQSPSNKVTEKGKDVELRCDPISGHTALYWYRQSLGQGLEFLIYFQGNSAPDKSGLPSDRFSAERTGGSVSTLTIQRTQQEDSAVYLCASSLLDGTLGTGELFFGEGSRLTVL.

V is TRBV13 and J is TRBJ1-2; D is possibly TRBD1 (5 bases). The V gene's germline CDR1 is PRHDT and CDR2 FYEKMQ (reference sequence). V was clipped by 0 bases and J by 3 bases, with 14 bases between them. The length of the CDR3 is 16 residues. The CDR3: CASSLGGEVGDYGYTF. DNA of the CDR3: TGTGCCAGCAGCTTAGGAGGGGAGGTTGGGGACTATGGCTACACCTTC.

The chain carries TRBV28 and TRBJ2-3; D is perhaps TRBD1 or TRBD2 (5 bases each). The V end lost 5 bases, the J end lost 4 bases, and 22 bases lay between the germline ends. From germline, CDR1 is MDHEN and CDR2 SYDVKM. CDR3 size: 17 residues. The CDR3 loop is CASSPPAGIGDPDTQYF. CDR3 in DNA: TGTGCCAGCAGTCCACCAGCCGGGATCGGGGACCCAGATACGCAGTATTTT.

V usage is TRBV5-4 and J usage is TRBJ2-5; possibly TRBD1 or TRBD2 for D (5 bases each). The length of the CDR3 is 13 residues. The germline CDR1 and CDR2 sequences are SGHNT and YYREEE (reference sequence). V was cut by 4 bases and J by 4 bases, with 11 bases left in between. The CDR3 loop reads CASSHWGSETQYF. The CDR3 nucleotides are TGTGCCAGCAGCCATTGGGGGTCAGAGACCCAGTACTTC.

V gene TRBV29-1 combines with J gene TRBJ1-2; no firm D call. V was shortened by 5 bases and J by 11 bases, with 15 bases between the two germline ends. This CDR3 comprises 11 residues. Germline V gene sequence: CDR1 SQVTM, CDR2 ANQGSEA. The CDR3 region has the DNA TGCAGCGTTCCCACGGTGGAAGGATACACCTTC. Protein product: CSVPTVEGYTF.

The chain couples TRBV4-3 to TRBJ2-3; unclear D gene. Trimming cost V 0 bases and J 4 bases, with 14 bases left between them. This CDR3 has 16 residues. Germline lookup yields CDR1 LGHNA and CDR2 YSLEER. This CDR3 is CASSQEATPWADTQYF. CDR3 sequence (DNA): TGCGCCAGCAGCCAAGAGGCGACGCCCTGGGCAGATACGCAGTATTTT.

V is TRBV6-1 and J is TRBJ1-2; TRBD1 matches 10 bases. This CDR3 has 15 residues. Trimming at V came to 6 bases and at J to 2 bases, leaving 6 bases not matched to a gene. Germline lookup yields CDR1 MNHNS and CDR2 SASEGT. CDR3 DNA sequence: TGTGCCAGCAGGTCGGACAGGGGGAACAACTATGGCTACACCTTC. Translation: CASRSDRGNNYGYTF.

DNA for the CDR3: TGTGCCAGCAACCACAGGGCCGTCGACGAGCAGTACTTC. Translating gives CASNHRAVDEQYF. The chain joins TRBV5-8 to TRBJ2-7, with a tentative D call TRBD1 (6 bases). V was cut by 6 bases and J by 5 bases, with 15 bases left in between. This CDR3 comprises 13 residues. Germline V gene lookup returns CDR1 SGHTS and CDR2 YDEGEE.

This chain links TRBV28 with TRBJ2-5; D may be TRBD1 or TRBD2 (6 bases each). The V and J ends lost 1 base and 1 base respectively, with 13 bases between them. Germline-derived CDR1 and CDR2 are MDHEN and SYDVKM. The CDR3 spans 16 residues. This chain's CDR3 is CASSLYPGASQETQYF. CDR3 DNA: TGTGCCAGCAGTTTATATCCGGGGGCCAGCCAAGAGACCCAGTACTTC.

Of note for this clone: The same CDR3 can be traced to other DNA sequences in this sample. The chain uses TRBV5-4 and TRBJ2-7; 10 bases align to TRBD1. Germline V gene sequence: CDR1 SGHNT, CDR2 YYREEE (reference sequence). The CDR3 length is 15 residues. V lost 0 bases and J lost 1; bases outside the gene matches: 1. CDR3 residues: CASSLGQGASYEQYF. In DNA, the CDR3 is TGTGCCAGCAGCTTGGGACAGGGGGCTTCCTACGAGCAGTACTTC.

The genes are TRBV15 and TRBJ2-2; D ambiguous. This CDR3 is built from 14 residues. V was pared by 6 bases and J by 1 base, with 9 bases between. Per germline, CDR1 LNHNV and CDR2 YYDKDF (reference sequence). DNA for the CDR3: TGTGCCACCAGGCCGGTACTGAACACCGGGGAGCTGTTTTTT. Its protein product is CATRPVLNTGELFF.

The chain couples TRBV7-8 to TRBJ2-7, with D uncertain. Germline V CDR1 and CDR2: SGHVS, FQNEAQ. Between the trimmed V and J ends, which lost 4 bases and 2 bases, there was a span of 12 bases. CDR3 length equals 14 residues. In nucleotides, the CDR3 is TGTGCCAGCAGCTCCCCCAGTCCCCCCTACGAGCAGTACTTC. This translates into CASSSPSPPYEQYF.

The V gene is TRBV18, the J gene TRBJ2-5; weak D call: TRBD1 (5 bases). The CDR3 sequence is 15 residues long. V lost 2 bases, J lost 7 bases, and 17 bases lay in between. In germline, CDR1 is KGHSH, CDR2 LQKENI. CDR3 nucleotide sequence: TGTGCCAGCTCACCATCGTCGGCAGGGCAATGGACCCAGTACTTC. It translates to CASSPSSAGQWTQYF.

The chain uses TRBV30 and TRBJ1-2; D may be TRBD1 (5 bases). From germline, CDR1 is GTSNPN and CDR2 SVGIG (reference sequence). V lost 2 bases and J lost 5, with 30 bases in between. This CDR3 spans 19 amino acids. The CDR3, as DNA: TGTGCCTGGAGTTTGCCCCTAGGGGCCCCGGGCAGGAGCCTATATGGCTACACCTTC. It yields the protein CAWSLPLGAPGRSLYGYTF.

The J gene is TRBJ1-2, the V gene TRBV9; 11 positions agree with TRBD1. V was clipped by 5 bases and J by 9 bases; unmatched bases: 6. Per germline, CDR1 SGDLS and CDR2 YYNGEE. This CDR3 region has 13 residues. The CDR3 is CASSWTGGDSYTF. The CDR3 DNA reads as TGTGCCAGCAGTTGGACAGGGGGCGATAGCTACACCTTC.

This sequence joins TRBV27 and TRBJ2-1; tentative D call: TRBD2 (5 bases). CDR3 length: 16 residues. Trimming stripped 10 bases from V and 4 bases from J, with 23 bases between. Germline loops: CDR1 MNHEY, CDR2 SMNVEV (reference sequence). CDR3 amino acids: CATVGWGAGNYNEQFF. DNA of the CDR3: TGTGCCACCGTGGGTTGGGGAGCCGGAAATTACAATGAGCAGTTCTTC.

The chain has TRBV9 and TRBJ2-7; TRBD2 matches 12 bases. This CDR3 has 16 residues. Germline trimming cut 4 bases from V and 5 bases from J; bases unmatched to any gene: 10. The germline CDR1 and CDR2 sequences are SGDLS and YYNGEE. DNA of the CDR3: TGTGCCAGCAGCACCTACTCTAGCGGGAGGGTCGACGAGCAGTACTTC. It translates to CASSTYSSGRVDEQYF.

The chain recombines TRBV5-1 with TRBJ2-7; no reliable D call. Deletions cut 1 base from V and 1 base from J, with 15 bases between. The CDR3 has 16 residues. From germline, CDR1 is SGHRS and CDR2 YFSETQ. The CDR3 region has the DNA TGCGCCAGCAGCTTGCCCCCCGACTGGCTTTCCTACGAGCAGTACTTC. This codes for CASSLPPDWLSYEQYF.

The chain uses TRBV9 and TRBJ2-2; 10 nucleotides match TRBD2. CDR3 length: 16 residues. V lost 4 bases, J lost 6 bases, and 9 bases stayed unmatched. The germline gives CDR1 SGDLS, CDR2 YYNGEE. The CDR3 protein is CASSTAGLAGAGELFF. The CDR3 nucleotides are TGTGCCAGCAGCACCGCGGGGCTAGCGGGAGCCGGGGAGCTGTTTTTT.

This chain links TRBV28 with TRBJ2-1; TRBD1 matches at 7 bases. V was pared by 2 bases and J by 2 bases, with 12 bases of the junction left unmatched. The CDR3 length is 18 residues. Germline CDR1 MDHEN, CDR2 SYDVKM. The chain's CDR3 is CASSLRWGQGETYNEQFF. In DNA, the CDR3 is TGTGCCAGCAGTTTACGTTGGGGCCAGGGGGAAACCTACAATGAGCAGTTCTTC.